This T cell receptor (beta chain) was observed in a study of T cell clones after liver transplantation (dated by TCRdb to the late 2010s). Background on the whole study: The samples were obtained from ITN030ST, a randomized trial that attempted immunosuppression withdrawal within 2 years after liver transplantation. Donor-reactive T cell clones were identified by TCRbeta sequencing after a pre-transplant mixed lymphocyte reaction and then tracked in post-transplant blood. Third party-reactive TCRbeta sequences were also identified from pre-transplant MLRs to serve as an antigen-independent comparator for donor-reactive sequences. Three of the eight recipients were HCV-positive; the others were transplanted for non-autoimmune, non-viral indications. Subjects received no induction therapy and standard immunosuppression until randomization at 12-24 months post-transplant. Tolerance was defined as complete withdrawal of immunosuppression for at least one year without a rise in liver enzymes beyond twice the upper limit of normal. Blood samples were collected pre-transplant, then pre-randomization ahead of withdrawal, and finally post-randomization once withdrawal had either been completed or failed. Of the 8 liver transplant recipients making up the studied cohort, 3 were classified as tolerant and 5 as non-tolerant. The investigation overall reported the following: The conclusions were considered preliminary, being limited by small, heterogeneous patient numbers and non-standardized post-transplant time points. Donor-reactive sequences declined more than third party-reactive ones, suggesting partial antigen-specific deletion unrelated to withdrawal success. Without allograft tissue specimens, donor-reactive T cells may have migrated into the graft rather than being deleted. In two subjects, low numbers of available donor cells limited the measurable donor-reactive repertoire. In 5 of 8 subjects, circulating donor-reactive CD4 TCRbeta sequences decreased significantly after transplant, regardless of tolerance or HCV status. After accounting for repertoire turnover, donor-reactive detection was significantly reduced in 7 of 8 subjects for CD4 and 8 of 8 for CD8.

As concerns this clone: It has no known antigen specificity. Base quality data are lacking; no much larger clone is found one base away.

Frozen genomic DNA underwent high-throughput TCRbeta CDR3 sequencing by immunoSEQ, including PCR amplification, mapping, bias correction and internal controls. As for how the authors treated the data: Productive rearrangements were kept, and unique TCRbeta sequences were defined by CDR3 nucleotide sequence plus V and J gene. A sequence counted as donor-reactive only if the sequence showed at least 5-fold expansion in CFSE-low cells compared with unstimulated pre-transplant cells and had a frequency of at least 0.01%. To ensure at least 90% detection power, minimum frequency thresholds were set for each subject based on that subject's lowest-template unstimulated sample. Repertoire turnover was measured by Jensen-Shannon divergence between the top 1000 TCRbeta sequences post- and pre-transplant. Changes in detection of donor-reactive sequences were assessed with two-sided Fisher's exact tests. TCRdb took over this immuneACCESS table, retaining in-frame rearrangements with V and J assigned. Such tables are incomplete; in checked studies, under half of the missing clones stem from an unresolved V gene, and the remainder is unexplained. V, J and clone size reflect that table, while D and trimming were determined from the DNA. Recorded for this sample are about 9,100 clones; 60% to 80% of them occurred a single time. The ten biggest clones cover 18% of the sample.

This specimen's time point label, interpreted: pre-transplant. Unstimulated PBMCs, after thawing, were stained for CD3, CD4 and CD8 and then FACS-sorted into CD3+CD4+ and CD3+CD8+ populations. All 8 studied subjects were randomized to withdrawal of immunosuppression. The Qiagen DNeasy Blood and Tissue Kit was used for genomic DNA isolation. From a lookup of the germline V gene, CDR1 and CDR2 are SGHVS and FNYEAQ. Trimming removed 6 bases from V and 0 bases from J, leaving 15 bases between the germline ends. Reading from cysteine to phenylalanine, the CDR3 counts 16 amino acids. The sequence is cut down to CDR3 DNA, 48 bases in frame from base 1.

The TCR sequence derives from a human donor who received a liver transplant. The rearranged segments are TRBV7-6 and TRBJ2-1; the D region possibly corresponds to TRBD1 (6 bases align). Here the sequenced sample was CD8+ T cells from blood, taken before liver transplant. The nucleotides are TGTGCCAGCAGTCGTTCTACAGGGACCTCCTACAATGAGCAGTTCTTC. This gives the protein CASSRSTGTSYNEQFF.